This TCR beta chain was sequenced for a study of memory CD4+ T cells and cytomegalovirus serostatus (dated by TCRdb to the late 2010s). The study in broad terms: The cohort included approximately 35 healthy adults from Belgium, of whom 9 were CMV seropositive and 24 were CMV seronegative. To replicate a published TCR-based CMV serostatus classifier, the researchers sequenced the CD4+ memory TCRbeta repertoires of a Belgian cohort whose cytomegalovirus serostatus was known.

For this clone: Its antigen target is currently unknown. No qualities accompany the bases; no much larger clone lies one base away.

Points the paper makes about the study in general: CMV serostatus prediction reached a median bootstrapped AUC of about 0.94 with the original framework and just under 0.93 with a US-trained random forest. Only CD4+CD45RO+ memory cells were sequenced, in contrast to the original study, in which naive and memory CD4+ and CD8+ populations were covered. The results were interpreted as suggesting that the CMV-associated TCR signature is largely present in the CD4+ memory repertoire. On the Belgian cohort, the classifier based on the original framework reached a median bootstrapped AUC of roughly 0.96, with a 95% CI of 0.76-1.00. Of fewer than 200 previously reported CMV-associated TCRbeta sequences, about 72 appeared in the CD4+ memory repertoires, each in one to five individuals.

The Quick-DNA Microprep Kit was used to extract genomic DNA from the sorted cells. Amplification of TCRbeta DNA was done with the immunoSEQ hsTCRbeta kit, following the protocol from the manufacturer. TCRbeta libraries were sequenced on an Illumina MiSeq instrument. Per the authors' processing: Following removal of out-of-frame sequences, some 2 million distinct TCRbeta sequences were retained, with an average of about 70,000 per individual. Each individual was scored according to the count of roughly 170 previously reported CMV-associated TCRbeta sequences and the total productive distinct TCRbeta count. A beta-binomial model was reimplemented in Python, and random forests from scikit-learn, run with default parameters, were trained on data from the US cohort. Classifier performance on the Belgian cohort was summarized as median AUC with percentile confidence intervals calculated over 10,000 bootstrap iterations. This immuneACCESS table, as held by TCRdb, lists in-frame sequences with V and J called but not all clones. Of the missing ones, under half trace to an unresolved V gene in checked studies; the others have no known cause. Clone size and the V and J calls come from that table; the DNA yielded D and trimming. Counted in this sample were tens of thousands of clones; around 77% of them appeared once. Jointly, the top ten make up roughly 1% of the sample.

Trimming at the junction amounts to 1 base on V and 4 bases on J, and the germline ends lie 19 bases apart. Reading from cysteine to phenylalanine, the CDR3 counts 17 amino acids. Only the CDR3 DNA is retained, 51 bases long and in frame from the first base. The germline V gene supplies CDR1 MDHEN and CDR2 SYDVKM. A FACSAria II was used to sort memory CD4+ T cells, defined as single viable CD3+CD4+CD8-CD45RO+ cells. CMV serostatus was determined using a Roche Elecsys assay that detects serum IgG against CMV pp150, pp28, p38 and p52. After the samples were thawed, total CD4+ T cells were enriched through positive selection using CD4 magnetic microbeads. Samples originated from another study that specifically interrogated the CD4+ T cell memory repertoire. Peripheral blood mononuclear cells were isolated and cryopreserved following standard operating procedures; serum was stored at -80 °C. The staining used CD3-PerCP (BW264/56), CD4-APC (RPA-T4), CD45RO-PE (UCHT1) and CD8-Pacific Orange (3B5) antibodies, and Sytox blue was used to exclude non-viable cells.

This sequence was found in an adult in good health and CMV-seronegative. The sequenced sample was memory CD4+ T cells from blood. The sequence is built from TRBV28 and TRBJ1-2, with no D gene named confidently. The CDR3 is CASSLFSSGGSLYGYTF. In nucleotides, the sequence is TGTGCCAGCAGTTTATTTTCTTCCGGTGGCAGCCTCTATGGCTACACCTTC.